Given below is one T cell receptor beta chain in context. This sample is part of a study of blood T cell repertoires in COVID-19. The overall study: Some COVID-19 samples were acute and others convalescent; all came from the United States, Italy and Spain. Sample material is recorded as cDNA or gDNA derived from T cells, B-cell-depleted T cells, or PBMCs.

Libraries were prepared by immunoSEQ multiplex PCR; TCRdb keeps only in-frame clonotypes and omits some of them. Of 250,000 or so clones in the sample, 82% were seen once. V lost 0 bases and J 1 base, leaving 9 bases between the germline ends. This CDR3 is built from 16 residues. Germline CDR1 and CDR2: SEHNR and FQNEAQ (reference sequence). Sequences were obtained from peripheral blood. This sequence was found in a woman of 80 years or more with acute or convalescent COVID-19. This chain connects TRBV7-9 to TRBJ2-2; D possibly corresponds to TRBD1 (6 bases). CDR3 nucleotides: TGTGCCAGCAGCTTAGCTCAGACAGGGAACACCGGGGAGCTGTTTTTT. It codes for CASSLAQTGNTGELFF.